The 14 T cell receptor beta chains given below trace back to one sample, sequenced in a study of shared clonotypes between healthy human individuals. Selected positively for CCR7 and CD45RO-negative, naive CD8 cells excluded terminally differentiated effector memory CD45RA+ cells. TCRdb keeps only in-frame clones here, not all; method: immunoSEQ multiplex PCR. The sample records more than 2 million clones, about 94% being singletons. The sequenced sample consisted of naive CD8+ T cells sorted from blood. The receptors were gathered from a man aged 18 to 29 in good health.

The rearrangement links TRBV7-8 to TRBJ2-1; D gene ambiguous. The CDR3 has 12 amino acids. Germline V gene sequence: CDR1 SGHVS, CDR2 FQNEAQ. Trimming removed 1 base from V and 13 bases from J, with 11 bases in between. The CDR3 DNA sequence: TGTGCCAGCAGCTTAGAAAGCTACTTACAGTTCTTC. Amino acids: CASSLESYLQFF.

Written as DNA, the CDR3 is TGTGCCAGTAGCCCCGGACGGGACTACGAGCAGTACTTC. This encodes CASSPGRDYEQYF. The chain is built from TRBV19 and TRBJ2-7; weak D call: TRBD2 (5 bases). The CDR3 sequence is 13 residues long. Germline assignment: CDR1 LNHDA and CDR2 SQIVND (reference sequence). V was cut by 6 bases and J by 3 bases, with 12 bases left in between.

This chain's CDR3 is CASSFTSHEQFF. The CDR3 DNA is TGTGCCAGCAGTTTTACTAGTCATGAGCAGTTCTTC. This chain connects TRBV27 to TRBJ2-1, with D possibly being TRBD2 (5 bases). V lost 3 bases and J lost 8, with 8 bases in between. There are 12 residues in the CDR3. Germline V gene lookup returns CDR1 MNHEY and CDR2 SMNVEV (reference sequence).

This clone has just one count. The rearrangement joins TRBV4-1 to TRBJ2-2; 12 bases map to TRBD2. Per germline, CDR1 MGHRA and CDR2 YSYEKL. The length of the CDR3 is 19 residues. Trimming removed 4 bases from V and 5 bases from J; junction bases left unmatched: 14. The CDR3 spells CASSPGGASGRAGTGELFF. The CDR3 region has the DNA TGCGCCAGCAGCCCGGGGGGTGCTAGCGGGAGGGCCGGTACCGGGGAGCTGTTTTTT.

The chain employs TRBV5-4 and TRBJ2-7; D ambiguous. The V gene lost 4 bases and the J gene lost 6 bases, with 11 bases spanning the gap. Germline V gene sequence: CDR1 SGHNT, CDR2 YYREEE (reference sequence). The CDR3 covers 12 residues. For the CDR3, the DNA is TGTGCCAGCAGCACTCAGTACAGCGAGCAGTACTTC. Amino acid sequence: CASSTQYSEQYF.

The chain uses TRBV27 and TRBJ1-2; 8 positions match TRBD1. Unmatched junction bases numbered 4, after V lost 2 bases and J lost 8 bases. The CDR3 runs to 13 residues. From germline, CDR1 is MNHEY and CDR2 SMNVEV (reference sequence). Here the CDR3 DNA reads TGTGCCAGCAGTTTAGCAGGGGGCGCGGGCTACACCTTC. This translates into CASSLAGGAGYTF.

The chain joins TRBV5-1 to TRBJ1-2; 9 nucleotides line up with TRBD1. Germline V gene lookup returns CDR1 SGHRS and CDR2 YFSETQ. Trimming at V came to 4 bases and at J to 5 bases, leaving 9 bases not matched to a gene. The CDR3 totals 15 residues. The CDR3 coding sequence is TGCGCCAGCAGCCCGCGGACAGGGGTTGATTATGGCTACACCTTC. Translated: CASSPRTGVDYGYTF.

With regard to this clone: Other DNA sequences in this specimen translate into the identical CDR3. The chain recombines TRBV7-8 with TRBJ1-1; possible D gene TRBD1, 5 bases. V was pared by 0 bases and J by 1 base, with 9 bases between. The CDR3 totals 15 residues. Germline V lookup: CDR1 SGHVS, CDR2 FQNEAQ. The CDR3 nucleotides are TGTGCCAGCAGCTTAGCGGAGGGACGGAACACTGAAGCTTTCTTT. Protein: CASSLAEGRNTEAFF.

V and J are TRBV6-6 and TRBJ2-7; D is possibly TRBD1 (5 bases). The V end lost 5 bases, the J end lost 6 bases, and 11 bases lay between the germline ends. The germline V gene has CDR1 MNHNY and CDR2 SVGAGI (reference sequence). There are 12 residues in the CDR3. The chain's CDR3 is CASSQGDLEQYF. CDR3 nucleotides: TGTGCCAGCAGTCAGGGCGACCTCGAGCAGTACTTC.

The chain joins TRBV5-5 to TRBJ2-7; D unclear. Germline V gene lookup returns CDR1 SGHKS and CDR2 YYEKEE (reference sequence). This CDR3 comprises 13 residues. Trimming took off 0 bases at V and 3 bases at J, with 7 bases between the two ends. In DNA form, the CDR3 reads TGTGCCAGCAGCTTGGCACTAAGCTACGAGCAGTACTTC. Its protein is CASSLALSYEQYF.

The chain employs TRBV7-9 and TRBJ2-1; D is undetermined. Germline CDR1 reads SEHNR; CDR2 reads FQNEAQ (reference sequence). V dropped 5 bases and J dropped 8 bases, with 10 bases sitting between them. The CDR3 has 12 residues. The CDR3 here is CASSEPWDEQFF. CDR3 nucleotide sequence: TGTGCCAGCAGCGAACCCTGGGATGAGCAGTTCTTC.

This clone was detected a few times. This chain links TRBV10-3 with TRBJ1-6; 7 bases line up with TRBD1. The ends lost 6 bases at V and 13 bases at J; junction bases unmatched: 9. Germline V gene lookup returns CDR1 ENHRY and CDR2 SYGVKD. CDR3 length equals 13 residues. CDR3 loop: CAIRWDSMSPLHF. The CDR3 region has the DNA TGTGCCATCAGGTGGGACAGTATGTCGCCCCTCCACTTT.

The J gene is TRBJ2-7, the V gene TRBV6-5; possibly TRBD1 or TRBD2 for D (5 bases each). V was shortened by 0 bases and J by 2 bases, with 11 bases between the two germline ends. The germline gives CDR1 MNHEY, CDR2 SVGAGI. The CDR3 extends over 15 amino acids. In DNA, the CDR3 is TGTGCCAGCAGTTACTCTATCGGGGACCCCTACGAGCAGTACTTC. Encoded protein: CASSYSIGDPYEQYF.

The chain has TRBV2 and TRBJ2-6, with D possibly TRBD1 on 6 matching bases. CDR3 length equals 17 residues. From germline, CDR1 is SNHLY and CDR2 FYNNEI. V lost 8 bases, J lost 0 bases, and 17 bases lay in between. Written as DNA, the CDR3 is TGTGCCAGCTGGGACACCCAGCCGATCTCTGGGGCCAACGTCCTGACTTTC. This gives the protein CASWDTQPISGANVLTF.